Reported below is one T cell receptor (beta chain). The sample is drawn from a study of blood T cell repertoires in COVID-19. Study at large: The analysed material was cDNA or gDNA that came from T cells, B-cell-depleted T cells, or PBMCs.

The CDR3 consists of 13 residues. In the original processing: It was from reference gene primer amplification that nucleated cell counts were estimated. The method was immunoSEQ multiplex PCR; TCRdb's version includes in-frame clones alone and lacks a portion of them. V and J calls and clone size are as listed in that table; D and trimming were resolved from the DNA. The data show over 200,000 clones, approximately 90% seen once. The clonotype was recovered from a man between 45 and 60 years old with COVID-19, enrolled during active disease. Material for sequencing was peripheral blood. The chain employs TRBV21-1 and TRBJ1-6; the table's D call of TRBD1 was not tested on the DNA. TRBV21-1 represents a pseudogene. In DNA, the CDR3 is TGTGCCAGCAGCCCCCGGACAGCTTCACCCCTCCACTTT. Amino acid sequence: CASSPRTASPLHF.